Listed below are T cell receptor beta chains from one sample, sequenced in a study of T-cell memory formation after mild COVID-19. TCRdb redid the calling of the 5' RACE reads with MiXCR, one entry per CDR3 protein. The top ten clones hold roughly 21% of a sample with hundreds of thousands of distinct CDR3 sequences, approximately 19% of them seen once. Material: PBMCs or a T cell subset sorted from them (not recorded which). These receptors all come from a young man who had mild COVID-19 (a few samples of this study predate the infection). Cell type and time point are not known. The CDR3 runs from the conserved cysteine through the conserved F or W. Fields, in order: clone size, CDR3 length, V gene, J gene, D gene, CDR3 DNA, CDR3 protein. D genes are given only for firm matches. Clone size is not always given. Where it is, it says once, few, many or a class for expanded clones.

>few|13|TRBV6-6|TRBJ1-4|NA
TGTGCCAGCAGTTACGACTACTCCGAAGGGGTGTTTTTT
CASSYDYSEGVFF
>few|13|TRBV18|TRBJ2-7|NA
TGTGCCAGCTCCCCCCGGCAGACCTACGAGCAGTACTTC
CASSPRQTYEQYF
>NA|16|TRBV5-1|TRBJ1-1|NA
TGCGCCAGCAGCTTGGGAGGGGTCATGTTGAACACTGAAGCTTTCTTT
CASSLGGVMLNTEAFF
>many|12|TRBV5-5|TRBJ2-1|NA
TGTGCCAGCAGCCTCCGGGACGCGGAGAAATTCTTC
CASSLRDAEKFF
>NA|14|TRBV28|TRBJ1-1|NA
TGTGCCAGCAGTATACCCCAGGTGAACACTGAAGCTTTCTTT
CASSIPQVNTEAFF
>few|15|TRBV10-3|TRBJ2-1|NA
TGTGCCATCAGTGAGTCGACGGGGGTCGGCAATGAGCAGTTCTTC
CAISESTGVGNEQFF
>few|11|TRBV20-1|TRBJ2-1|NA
TGCAGTGCTCCCAGGGGAGGTGAGCAGTTCTTC
CSAPRGGEQFF
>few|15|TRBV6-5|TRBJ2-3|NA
TGTGCCAGCAGTTACTCGAACGGGAACACAGATACGCAGTATTTT
CASSYSNGNTDTQYF
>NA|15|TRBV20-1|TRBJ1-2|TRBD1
TGCAGTGCTAGGAGAGGGGGCAGGGATACCTATGGCTACACCTTC
CSARRGGRDTYGYTF
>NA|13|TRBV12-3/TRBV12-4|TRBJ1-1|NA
TGTGCCAGCAGTTTACAGGGGCGGGCTGAAGCTTTCTTT
CASSLQGRAEAFF
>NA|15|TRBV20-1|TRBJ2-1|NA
TGCAGTGCTAGAAAAGTGGGGGGCTCCTACAATGAGCAGTTCTTC
CSARKVGGSYNEQFF
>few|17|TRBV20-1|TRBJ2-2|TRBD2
TGCAGTGCTAGAGTTCCCTTAATAGCGGGGTACACCGGGGAGCTGTTTTTT
CSARVPLIAGYTGELFF
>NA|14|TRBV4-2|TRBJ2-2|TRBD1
TGTGCCAGCAGCCAAGTAGGGGGCCTCGGGGAGCTGTTTTTT
CASSQVGGLGELFF
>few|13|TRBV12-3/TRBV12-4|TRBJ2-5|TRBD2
TGTGCCAGCAGCCGCGGGGGTAGTGAGACCCAGTACTTC
CASSRGGSETQYF
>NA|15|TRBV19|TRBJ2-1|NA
TGTGCCAGTAGTACCCCCGAGAGGGGTATCGATGAGCAGTTCTTC
CASSTPERGIDEQFF
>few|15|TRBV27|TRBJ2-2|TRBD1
TGTGCCACCCTGCGGAGACAGGGGATCACCGGGGAGCTGTTTTTT
CATLRRQGITGELFF
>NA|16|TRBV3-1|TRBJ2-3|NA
TGTGCCAGCAGCCAAGCTTTGGATACGGGCCAAGATACGCAGTATTTT
CASSQALDTGQDTQYF
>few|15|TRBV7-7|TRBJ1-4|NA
TGTGCCAGCAGCTTCGGCACAGGGAAAGGGGAAAAACTGTTTTTT
CASSFGTGKGEKLFF
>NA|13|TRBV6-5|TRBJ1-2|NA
TGTGCCAGCCTAGGGGGGGCCGACTATGGCTACACCTTC
CASLGGADYGYTF
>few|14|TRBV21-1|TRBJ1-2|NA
TGTGCCAGCAGCAAAGTTGAAGGGGTTCATGGCTACACCTTC
CASSKVEGVHGYTF
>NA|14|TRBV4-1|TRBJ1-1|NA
TGCGCCAGCAGCCCCGAGGGGGTGAACACTGAAGCTTTCTTT
CASSPEGVNTEAFF
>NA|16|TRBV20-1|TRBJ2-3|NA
TGCAGTGCTAGACGAGGACCGGGGGCCCGGACAGATACGCAGTATTTT
CSARRGPGARTDTQYF
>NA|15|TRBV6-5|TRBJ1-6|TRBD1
TGTGCCAGCAGTTACGAACAGGGGGGCGTTTCACCCCTCCACTTT
CASSYEQGGVSPLHF
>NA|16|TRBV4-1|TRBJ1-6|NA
TGCGCCAGCAGCCAAGCGCCAGGGGAATATAATTCACCCCTCCACTTT
CASSQAPGEYNSPLHF
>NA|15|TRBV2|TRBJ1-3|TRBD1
TGTGCCAGCAGGACAGGGTATATGAGGGGAAACACCATATATTTT
CASRTGYMRGNTIYF
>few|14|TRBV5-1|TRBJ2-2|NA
TGCGCCAGCAGCTTGGCTCCAGACACCGGGGAGCTGTTTTTT
CASSLAPDTGELFF
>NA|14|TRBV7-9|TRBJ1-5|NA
TGTGCCAGCAGCTTAGGGTCTCCTGATCAGCCCCAGCATTTT
CASSLGSPDQPQHF
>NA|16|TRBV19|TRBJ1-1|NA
TGTGCCAGTAGTATAGGTTTTGGGAAGCGAAGGACTGAAGCTTTCTTT
CASSIGFGKRRTEAFF
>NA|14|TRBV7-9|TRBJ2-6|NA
TGTGCCAGCAGCCCTCGCGCTGGGGCCAACGTCCTGACTTTC
CASSPRAGANVLTF
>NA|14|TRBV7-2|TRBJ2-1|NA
TGTGCCAGCAGCTTAACTTCGATGTACAATGAGCAGTTCTTC
CASSLTSMYNEQFF
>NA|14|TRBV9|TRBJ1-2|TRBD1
TGTGCCAGCAGCGCGGGACAGGGGGGTTATGGCTACACCTTC
CASSAGQGGYGYTF
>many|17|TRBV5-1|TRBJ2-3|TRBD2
TGCGCCAGCAGCCTTAACACCGGGACTAGCGGCATCTGGACGCAGTATTTT
CASSLNTGTSGIWTQYF
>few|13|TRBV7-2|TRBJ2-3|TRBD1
TGTGCCAGCAAATCAACAGGGGCAGATACGCAGTATTTT
CASKSTGADTQYF
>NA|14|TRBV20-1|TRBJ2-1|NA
TGCAGTGCCCCCAGGAAAAGCTCCTACAATGAGCAGTTCTTC
CSAPRKSSYNEQFF
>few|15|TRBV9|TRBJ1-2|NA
TGTGCCAGCAGCGCCGCGGGATCTACCGGCTATGGCTACACCTTC
CASSAAGSTGYGYTF
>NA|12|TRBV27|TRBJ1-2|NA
TGTGCCAGCAGTTTATACGGAAATGGCTACACCTTC
CASSLYGNGYTF
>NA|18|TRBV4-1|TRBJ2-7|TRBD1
TGCGCCAGCAGCCAAGATTACTTGGGACAGGGGGCATCGTACGAGCAGTACTTC
CASSQDYLGQGASYEQYF
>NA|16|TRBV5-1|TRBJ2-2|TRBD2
TGCGCCAGCAGCCCCCTTCCTACGGCGGGAGTCGGGGAGCTGTTTTTT
CASSPLPTAGVGELFF
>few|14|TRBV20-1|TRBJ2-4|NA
TGCAGTGCTGCAGGGCCCATAGCCAAAAACATTCAGTACTTC
CSAAGPIAKNIQYF
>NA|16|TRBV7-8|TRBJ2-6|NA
TGTGCCAGCAGCTCCTACACAACGTCTGGGGCCAACGTCCTGACTTTC
CASSSYTTSGANVLTF
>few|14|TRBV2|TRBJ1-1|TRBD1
TGTGCCAGCAGTGAGGACAGGGAGTACACTGAAGCTTTCTTT
CASSEDREYTEAFF
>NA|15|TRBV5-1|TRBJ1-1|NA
TGCGCCAGCAGCTGGGCCGGGGAGGGGAACACTGAAGCTTTCTTT
CASSWAGEGNTEAFF
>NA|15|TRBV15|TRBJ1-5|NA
TGTGCCACCAGCCCCCGGAGGGGGACGGGTCAGCCCCAGCATTTT
CATSPRRGTGQPQHF
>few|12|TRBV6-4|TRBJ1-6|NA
TGTGCCAGCAGTGACTCGTCGGTACACCTCCACTTT
CASSDSSVHLHF
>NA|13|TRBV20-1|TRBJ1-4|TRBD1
TGCAGTGCTAGGACAGGGGATAATGAAAAACTGTTTTTT
CSARTGDNEKLFF
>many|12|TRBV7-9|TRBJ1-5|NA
TGTGCCAGCAGCTTAGCGTCTCAGCCCCAGCATTTT
CASSLASQPQHF